This TCR beta chain was retrieved from a study of beta chain features in type 1 diabetes (dated by TCRdb to between 2018 and 2020). General notes on the study: No differences in mean age, gender distribution, total cell number or subset yield were found between patients and healthy donors. A total of 85 million to 140 million sorted cells were examined across all samples, and a strong correlation was observed between cell number per subset and RNA yield. The study compared TCRB repertoires of sorted circulating CD4+ T cell subsets between recently diagnosed type 1 diabetes patients and matched healthy donors. Regulatory and stem cell-like memory subsets were isolated from only 8 patients and roughly eight healthy donors, whereas naive and central memory subsets came from all 30 or so donors. Paper-wide results and their limitations: Because cDNA rather than genomic DNA was sequenced, highly expressing activated cells could have been over-represented, although no difference in activation and CD3 levels was found between groups. Because small numbers of individuals were included in the HLA sub-analyses, any influence of HLA type on TCRB rearrangement was left unresolved. PCR may preferentially amplify shorter templates, but because patient and control samples were amplified and corrected together, any resulting skew would affect both groups equally. Naive, central memory and regulatory TCRB repertoires appeared to be more alike among patients than among healthy donors. Patients with type 1 diabetes made fewer insertions and deleted more nucleotides at VDJ recombination sites, implying thymic rearrangement abnormalities. A moderate but significant shortening of TCRB CDR3 length was observed in type 1 diabetes patients in all four CD4+ subsets.

From each donor, a single peripheral blood sample of 95 to 150 mL on average was drawn into heparinised tubes. Naive, central memory, regulatory and stem cell-like memory CD4+ T cells were sorted on a BD FACSAria II using a panel including CD45RO, CCR7, CD25, CD127, CD95 and CD27. Every sorted population had a purity above 95%. PBMCs were isolated right away by Lymphoprep density gradient centrifugation and were stained directly, without culture. To minimize batch effects, samples were stained and sorted in pairs, one healthy donor with one patient per experiment. All of the isolated RNA was reverse transcribed with the High Capacity cDNA Reverse Transcription Kit, so expressed TCRB transcripts were sequenced. Deep immunoSEQ sequencing was performed on naive, central memory and regulatory T cell samples, with an average of roughly 3.3 million total reads per sample. After sorted cells were lysed in RLT buffer, RNA was extracted with DNase-treated RNeasy Micro or Mini kits, with the choice depending on cell number. To prevent cross-contamination, every cell subset was processed on its own, while patient and healthy donor samples were processed together. The immunoSEQ multiplex PCR was used to amplify TCRB sequences from cDNA, yielding 87-bp fragments that span the CDR3 region. Sequencing of the amplicons was done on the Illumina HiSeq platform. Per the source publication's procedure: PCR bias was corrected computationally using synthetic template baselines, and reads within Hamming distance 2 were collapsed, with unmergeable singletons discarded. By aligning reads against IMGT, V, D and J genes, CDR3 length, and insertions or deletions at six rearrangement sites were assigned. Clonotype counts were normalized to sorted cell number within each subset before computing true diversity and Gini coefficients with the tcR R package. The overlap coefficient, calculated on TCRB nucleotide sequences, was used to quantify repertoire sharing. Here the immuneACCESS table is served through TCRdb, limited to in-frame sequences with V and J called. Missing clones are a known gap in these copies; in checked studies unresolved V genes cover under half, and the rest lacks a known reason. For V, J and clone size, that table is used; D and trimming come from the DNA. A total of about 340,000 clones appear in this sample, around 9% of them only once. Less than 1.2% of the sample is held by the ten biggest clonotypes.

With respect to this clone: Its antigen target is currently unknown. No much larger clone is present one base from it, and per-base qualities are unavailable.

Sequencing was done on a sample of central memory CD4+ T cells from blood. The sequence was collected from a man aged 25 to 40 with type 1 diabetes.

The CDR3 here reads CASSPRGTANTGELFF. The DNA reads TGCGCCAGCAGCCCCCGAGGGACGGCGAACACCGGGGAGCTGTTTTTT. The rearrangement combines TRBV5-1 with TRBJ2-2; the D assignment is uncertain and may be TRBD1 or TRBD2, with 5 bases supporting each. The CDR3 starts with the cysteine, ends with the phenylalanine, and has 16 residues. The entry retains the CDR3 DNA only, 48 bases that are in frame from base 1. V loses 4 bases of germline sequence and J loses 0 bases, and the interval between the two ends is 13 bases. CDR1 and CDR2 are read off the germline V gene as SGHRS and YFSETQ.